A single TCR beta chain is shown here with its context. Its matching antigen is unknown. The sample's time point: pre-treatment sample, taken before nivolumab and TIL therapy. The immunoSEQ assay was v3. Using immunoSEQ multiplex PCR, the repertoire was profiled, and TCRdb retains in-frame clones only, with some absent. The data hold 25,000 to 35,000 clones, with 74% observed a single time. The source of the sample is a study of TIL therapy for anti-PD-1-resistant metastatic lung cancer. Across the study: Progressing patients received lymphodepletion, expanded TIL infusion and IL-2.

Findings and limits, study-wide: Treatment-naive, never-smoker and oncogene-addicted patients were overrepresented in this highly selected cohort.

The material sequenced was blood, taken at baseline. The TCR originated in a woman aged 30-85 years with non-small cell lung cancer.

The CDR3 sequence: CASSGASGIDNEQFF. Here the CDR3 DNA reads TGTGCCAGCAGCGGAGCTAGCGGGATAGACAATGAGCAGTTCTTC. The J gene is TRBJ2-1, the V gene TRBV5-5; TRBD2 agrees at 9 bases. The CDR3 runs to 15 residues. Trimming took 4 bases from V and 5 from J; bases not matched to a gene: 7. Germline CDR1 is SGHKS and CDR2 is YYEKEE (reference sequence).